These 18 T cell receptor beta chains were sequenced from one sample in a study of cytomegalovirus exposure and HLA in healthy donors. Using immunoSEQ multiplex PCR, the repertoire was profiled, and TCRdb retains in-frame clones only, with some absent. Of about 110,000 clones listed, about 88% are singletons. Sequencing used PBMCs. All receptors derive from a woman in her late teens or twenties in good health and CMV-seropositive.

This chain uses TRBV19 with TRBJ1-2; 9 positions agree with TRBD1. Germline-derived CDR1 and CDR2 are LNHDA and SQIVND (reference sequence). V lost 6 bases and J lost 3; bases outside the gene matches: 2. The CDR3 is 13 amino acids. Here the CDR3 DNA reads TGTGCCAGTAGACAGGGGGCGGACTATGGCTACACCTTC. It encodes CASRQGADYGYTF.

The V and J genes are TRBV9 and TRBJ2-1; TRBD1 matches at 10 bases. The CDR3 loop spans 14 amino acids. J gave up 7 bases and V 4 bases, and 5 bases lay outside the gene matches. The germline gives CDR1 SGDLS, CDR2 YYNGEE. The CDR3 protein is CASSSRTGGNEQFF. The CDR3 bases are TGTGCCAGCAGCTCGAGGACAGGGGGGAATGAGCAGTTCTTC.

This sequence joins TRBV6-4 and TRBJ2-1; 9 positions match TRBD2. The CDR3 totals 15 residues. V lost 4 bases to trimming and J lost 6 bases; unmatched junction nucleotides: 7. Germline CDR1 and CDR2: MRHNA and SNTAGT. CDR3 residues: CASSGKAGGGNEQFF. The CDR3, as DNA: TGTGCCAGCAGTGGAAAAGCGGGGGGCGGCAATGAGCAGTTCTTC.

The V and J genes are TRBV27 and TRBJ2-3, with 12 nucleotides matching TRBD1. The CDR3 loop spans 18 amino acids. The germline V gene has CDR1 MNHEY and CDR2 SMNVEV (reference sequence). The J segment lost 4 bases and the V segment lost 6 bases, leaving 14 bases of the junction unmatched. CDR3 sequence: CASRKPGQGAFLSDTQYF. CDR3 DNA sequence: TGTGCCAGCAGGAAACCGGGACAGGGGGCCTTTCTTTCAGATACGCAGTATTTT.

The chain recombines TRBV6-5 with TRBJ1-2; D is unresolved. CDR3 size: 13 residues. Trimming took off 0 bases at V and 8 bases at J, with 10 bases between the two ends. Germline values: CDR1 MNHEY, CDR2 SVGAGI. The CDR3 sequence is CASSYSTKGGYTF. CDR3 coding DNA: TGTGCCAGCAGTTACTCGACTAAGGGCGGCTACACCTTC.

The chain combines TRBV5-1 with TRBJ1-2; TRBD1 agrees at 12 bases. Germline values: CDR1 SGHRS, CDR2 YFSETQ. Trimming at V came to 4 bases and at J to 7 bases, leaving 8 bases not matched to a gene. CDR3 size: 15 residues. Here the CDR3 reads CASSARGQGASGYTF. The CDR3 bases are TGCGCCAGCAGCGCTCGGGGACAGGGGGCGAGTGGCTACACCTTC.

This chain joins TRBV2 and TRBJ1-4; D possibly corresponds to TRBD1 (5 bases). V was cut by 2 bases and J by 0 bases, with 10 bases left in between. The CDR3 loop spans 16 amino acids. The germline CDR1 and CDR2 sequences are SNHLY and FYNNEI. This CDR3 reads CASSEYRPATNEKLFF. DNA for the CDR3: TGTGCCAGCAGTGAATACAGGCCAGCAACTAATGAAAAACTGTTTTTT.

The count of this clone is one. Other DNA variants within this sample encode the same CDR3. The chain carries TRBV27 and TRBJ2-7, with D possibly being TRBD1 (5 bases). The CDR3 covers 13 residues. Trimming left V 3 bases short and J 3 bases short, with 9 bases between. From germline, CDR1 is MNHEY and CDR2 SMNVEV (reference sequence). CDR3 residues: CASSFGQGYEQYF. CDR3 coding DNA: TGTGCCAGCAGTTTCGGCCAGGGCTACGAGCAGTACTTC.

V is TRBV9 and J is TRBJ1-4; D possibly corresponds to TRBD1 (6 bases). Trimming took off 2 bases at V and 7 bases at J, with 12 bases between the two ends. This CDR3 is built from 14 residues. In germline, CDR1 is SGDLS, CDR2 YYNGEE. Here the CDR3 DNA reads TGTGCCAGCAGCGTGGACGGGGGGCCTGAAAAACTGTTTTTT. Translating it yields CASSVDGGPEKLFF.

The chain has TRBV28 and TRBJ2-5; TRBD1 matches at 12 bases. CDR3 length: 15 amino acids. The ends lost 6 bases at V and 5 bases at J; junction bases unmatched: 7. From germline, CDR1 is MDHEN and CDR2 SYDVKM. This chain's CDR3 is CASSLRDRGLETQYF. Written as DNA, the CDR3 is TGTGCCAGCAGCCTCCGGGACAGGGGGCTGGAGACCCAGTACTTC. Combining the CDR3 with reference TRBV28 and TRBJ2-5 gives the whole variable domain DVKVTQSSRYLVKRTGEKVFLECVQDMDHENMFWYRQDPGLGLRLIYFSYDVKMKEKGDIPEGYSVSREKKERFSLILESASTNQTSMYLCASSLRDRGLETQYFGPGTRLLVL.

The chain is built from TRBV11-2 and TRBJ2-7, with D tentatively TRBD1 (5 bases). V lost 6 bases to trimming and J lost 3 bases, with 12 bases between them. The CDR3 extends over 13 amino acids. CDR1 and CDR2 from the germline V gene are SGHAT and FQNNGV. CDR3 DNA: TGTGCCAGCAGTCCGACAGAGGACTACGAGCAGTACTTC. Its protein is CASSPTEDYEQYF.

The V gene is TRBV6-5, the J gene TRBJ1-6, with 7 bases that match TRBD1. This CDR3 contains 14 residues. V dropped 2 bases and J dropped 9; count of bases not matched to a gene: 4. The germline V gene has CDR1 MNHEY and CDR2 SVGAGI. Here the CDR3 reads CASSYRDRSSPLHF. The DNA for the CDR3 is TGTGCCAGCAGTTACCGGGACAGAAGTTCACCCCTCCACTTT.

V usage is TRBV2 and J usage is TRBJ2-3; 10 bases are a match to TRBD2. The germline V gene encodes CDR1 SNHLY and CDR2 FYNNEI. The ends lost 8 bases at V and 2 bases at J; junction bases unmatched: 10. The CDR3 totals 16 residues. CDR3 sequence (DNA): TGTGCCAGCTGTCCTTTAGCGGGGGGCCTCACAGATACGCAGTATTTT. Amino acids: CASCPLAGGLTDTQYF.

Here the CDR3 DNA reads TGTGCCAGCAGCTGGCAGCGAGGCACCGGGGAGCTGTTTTTT. Translation gives CASSWQRGTGELFF. J is TRBJ2-2 and V is TRBV2; D gene ambiguous. CDR3 length: 14 amino acids. Germline CDR1 SNHLY, CDR2 FYNNEI. Trimming stripped 6 bases from V and 4 bases from J, with 12 bases between. Full variable domain (missing parts from reference TRBV2 and TRBJ2-2): EPEVTQTPSHQVTQMGQEVILRCVPISNHLYFYWYRQILGQKVEFLVSFYNNEISEKSEIFDDQFSVERPDGSNFTLKIRSTKLEDSAMYFCASSWQRGTGELFFGEGSRLTVL.

The CDR3 DNA sequence: TGTGCCAGCAGTTTTACGGGGTCGGGCACAGATACGCAGTATTTT. Encoded protein: CASSFTGSGTDTQYF. The gene calls are TRBV27 and TRBJ2-3, with TRBD2 as a possible D gene (5 bases). This CDR3 is 15 amino acids long. Deletions cut 3 bases from V and 1 base from J, with 11 bases between. CDR1 and CDR2 from the germline V gene are MNHEY and SMNVEV (reference sequence).

The chain uses TRBV2 and TRBJ2-3, with 9 bases lining up with TRBD2. The germline V gene has CDR1 SNHLY and CDR2 FYNNEI. The CDR3 is made up of 16 amino acids. V shed 2 bases, J shed 2 bases, and the junction held 5 bases outside the gene matches. The CDR3 protein is CASSEWGGGVTDTQYF. DNA of the CDR3: TGTGCCAGCAGTGAATGGGGCGGGGGGGTCACAGATACGCAGTATTTT.

The chain joins TRBV2 to TRBJ1-3; D call uncertain. Per germline, CDR1 SNHLY and CDR2 FYNNEI. This CDR3 comprises 17 residues. V shed 6 bases and J shed 3 bases, with 21 bases lying between them. Here the CDR3 reads CASSPLLVPVGGNTIYF. The CDR3 coding sequence is TGTGCCAGCAGCCCCTTATTGGTCCCGGTTGGTGGAAACACCATATATTTT. The full variable domain, completed using reference TRBV2 and TRBJ1-3, is EPEVTQTPSHQVTQMGQEVILRCVPISNHLYFYWYRQILGQKVEFLVSFYNNEISEKSEIFDDQFSVERPDGSNFTLKIRSTKLEDSAMYFCASSPLLVPVGGNTIYFGEGSWLTVV.

The CDR3 spells CASSLGDSGNTIYF. The CDR3 DNA reads as TGTGCCAGCAGTTTGGGAGACTCTGGAAACACCATATATTTT. The genes are TRBV28 and TRBJ1-3; no reliable D call. Trimming removed 3 bases from V and 0 bases from J, with 6 bases in between. Germline values: CDR1 MDHEN, CDR2 SYDVKM. The CDR3 extends over 14 amino acids.